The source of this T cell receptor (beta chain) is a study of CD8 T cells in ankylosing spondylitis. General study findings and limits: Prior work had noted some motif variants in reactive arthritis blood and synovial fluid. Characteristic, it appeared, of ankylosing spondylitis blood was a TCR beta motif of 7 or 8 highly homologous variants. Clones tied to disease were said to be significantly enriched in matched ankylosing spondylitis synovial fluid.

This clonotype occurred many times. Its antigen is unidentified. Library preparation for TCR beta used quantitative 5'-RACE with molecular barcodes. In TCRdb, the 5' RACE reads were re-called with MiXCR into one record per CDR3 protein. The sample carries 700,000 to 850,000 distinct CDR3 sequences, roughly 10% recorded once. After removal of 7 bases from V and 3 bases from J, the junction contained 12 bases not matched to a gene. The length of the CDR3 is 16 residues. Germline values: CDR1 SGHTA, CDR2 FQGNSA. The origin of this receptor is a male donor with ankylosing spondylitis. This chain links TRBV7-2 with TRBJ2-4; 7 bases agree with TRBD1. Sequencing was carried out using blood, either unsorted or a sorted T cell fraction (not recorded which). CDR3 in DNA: TGTGCCAGCACCCTTGGTAGGGGGCTGGTCAAAAACATTCAGTACTTC. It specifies CASTLGRGLVKNIQYF.